These T cell receptor beta chains were read from a single sample in a study of blood T cell repertoires in COVID-19. Assay used: immunoSEQ multiplex PCR; TCRdb lists only in-frame clones, some missing. The data contain some 280,000 clones, roughly 80% of them seen just once; the ten biggest clones take up less than 4.5%. The sequenced sample was peripheral blood. The receptors shown here come from a woman in her fifties or sixties with active or convalescent COVID-19. The CDR3 runs from the conserved cysteine through the conserved F or W. D genes are given only for firm matches. Not every row has a clone size; where given, it reads once, few, many or a size class.

V gene,J gene,D gene,clone size,CDR3 protein,CDR3 DNA
TRBV5-4,TRBJ2-7,TRBD2,.,CASSFPGTSRGEQYF,TGTGCCAGCAGCTTCCCCGGGACTAGCCGTGGGGAGCAGTACTTC
TRBV11-2,TRBJ2-2,.,.,CASSLAFTGELFF,TGTGCCAGCAGCTTAGCCTTTACCGGGGAGCTGTTTTTT
TRBV7-9,TRBJ2-1,.,.,CASSLTGAYNEQFF,TGTGCCAGCAGCTTGACGGGGGCCTACAATGAGCAGTTCTTC
TRBV9,TRBJ1-3,.,.,CASSVAGGLGNTIYF,TGTGCCAGCAGCGTAGCAGGCGGGCTTGGAAACACCATATATTTT
TRBV5-1,TRBJ2-3,TRBD2,.,CASRREAAVDTQYF,TGCGCCAGCAGGCGGGAGGCCGCGGTCGATACGCAGTATTTT
TRBV28,TRBJ1-1,.,.,CASSFLQRPSSTEAFF,TGTGCCAGCAGTTTCTTACAGCGGCCGTCAAGCACTGAAGCTTTCTTT
TRBV18,TRBJ2-5,.,.,CASSDRRGQETQYF,TGTGCCAGCTCCGACAGGAGAGGACAAGAGACCCAGTACTTC
TRBV6-6,TRBJ1-1,.,few,CAAQADATEAFF,TGTGCCGCCCAAGCGGACGCTACTGAAGCTTTCTTT
TRBV2,TRBJ1-4,TRBD1,.,CASSPQGVSNEKLFF,TGTGCCAGCAGTCCACAGGGGGTGTCTAATGAAAAACTGTTTTTT
TRBV20-1,TRBJ2-5,TRBD2,.,CSATSGRAKYF,TGCAGTGCAACTAGCGGGAGGGCTAAGTACTTC
TRBV29-1,TRBJ2-4,TRBD2,.,CSALAGGQNIQYF,TGCAGCGCACTAGCGGGAGGGCAAAACATTCAGTACTTC
TRBV2,TRBJ1-1,.,.,CASSELSQNTEAFF,TGTGCCAGCAGTGAATTGTCCCAGAACACTGAAGCTTTCTTT
TRBV25-1,TRBJ1-2,TRBD1,.,CASSERGQGARGYTF,TGTGCCAGCAGTGAAAGAGGTCAGGGGGCGCGTGGCTACACCTTC
TRBV5-1,TRBJ2-1,TRBD2,.,CASSLGLAGNSYNEQFF,TGCGCCAGCAGCTTGGGTCTAGCGGGGAACTCCTACAATGAGCAGTTCTTC
TRBV12-5,TRBJ1-4,.,once,CASGLLRDTQEKLFF,TGTGCTAGTGGTTTGTTACGGGACACGCAGGAAAAACTGTTTTTT
TRBV24-1,TRBJ1-2,.,.,CATHGGGDYGYTF,TGTGCCACCCACGGCGGGGGGGACTATGGCTACACCTTC
TRBV18,TRBJ2-5,TRBD1,.,CASSRSGTGAGETQYF,TGTGCCAGCTCACGATCCGGGACAGGGGCTGGAGAGACCCAGTACTTC
TRBV19,TRBJ2-1,TRBD1,.,CASSARQGTYNEQFF,TGTGCCAGTAGTGCCCGACAGGGGACCTACAATGAGCAGTTCTTC
TRBV5-6,TRBJ1-6,.,.,CASSKRGTIYNSPLHF,TGTGCCAGCAGCAAACGGGGAACAATCTATAATTCACCCCTCCACTTT
TRBV18,TRBJ2-7,.,.,CASSLTAAYEQYF,TGTGCCAGCTCGCTGACAGCCGCCTACGAGCAGTACTTC
TRBV7-9,TRBJ2-7,TRBD2,few,CASENSGGSYEQYF,TGTGCCAGCGAAAACTCGGGAGGATCCTACGAGCAGTACTTC
TRBV11-3,TRBJ2-3,.,.,CASSLGRVNTDTQYF,TGTGCCAGCAGCTTAGGACGGGTGAACACAGATACGCAGTATTTT
TRBV2,TRBJ1-1,TRBD1,once,CASNRDRGNTEAFF,TGTGCCAGCAACCGGGACAGGGGCAACACTGAAGCTTTCTTT
TRBV5-1,TRBJ1-2,TRBD1,few,CASSFETGGYGYTF,TGCGCCAGCAGCTTCGAGACAGGGGGCTATGGCTACACCTTC
TRBV27,TRBJ2-7,TRBD2,once,CASSLGGSVNEQYF,TGTGCCAGCAGTTTAGGCGGGAGCGTCAACGAGCAGTACTTC
TRBV3-1/TRBV3-2,TRBJ1-6,.,.,CASSQGTTRGDSPLHF,TGTGCCAGCAGCCAAGGGACAACAAGGGGTGATTCACCCCTCCACTTT
TRBV30,TRBJ2-5,.,.,CAWSRRYQETQYF,TGTGCCTGGAGTCGCAGATACCAAGAGACCCAGTACTTC
TRBV9,TRBJ1-2,.,.,CASSGRGPYYGYTF,TGTGCCAGCAGCGGCAGGGGACCCTACTATGGCTACACCTTC
TRBV28,TRBJ1-5,TRBD1,.,CASRPTGGYQPQHF,TGTGCCAGCAGGCCGACAGGGGGGTATCAGCCCCAGCATTTT
TRBV5-1,TRBJ2-1,TRBD2,.,CASSSTSGVNNEQFF,TGCGCCAGCAGTTCAACTAGCGGGGTTAACAATGAGCAGTTCTTC
TRBV6-2/TRBV6-3,TRBJ2-1,TRBD2,.,CASSPSGLTNEQFF,TGTGCCAGCAGCCCTAGCGGGCTTACCAATGAGCAGTTCTTC
TRBV21-1,TRBJ2-7,.,few,CASSILGQAPGNEQYF,TGTGCCAGCAGCATACTCGGACAGGCCCCCGGGAACGAGCAGTACTTC
TRBV5-1,TRBJ2-2,TRBD1,.,CASRPGTVGRTGELFF,TGCGCCAGCAGGCCTGGGACAGTCGGGCGGACCGGGGAGCTGTTTTTT
TRBV6-5,TRBJ2-7,.,.,CASSTDYGTYEQYF,TGTGCCAGCTCAACGGATTACGGGACCTACGAGCAGTACTTC
TRBV7-2,TRBJ1-6,TRBD1,once,CASSFRDRSSPLHF,TGTGCCAGCAGCTTCCGGGACAGAAGTTCACCCCTCCACTTT
TRBV28,TRBJ2-2,.,.,CASSFRGAGSYTGELFF,TGTGCCAGCAGTTTCAGGGGCGCAGGGTCGTACACCGGGGAGCTGTTTTTT
TRBV27,TRBJ2-1,TRBD2,.,CASRGGGSTYNEQFF,TGTGCCAGCAGGGGGGGAGGGAGCACCTACAATGAGCAGTTCTTC
TRBV3-1/TRBV3-2,TRBJ1-2,.,once,CASSQSGGYTF,TGTGCCAGCAGCCAGAGCGGTGGCTACACCTTC
TRBV5-1,TRBJ2-1,.,.,CASSSQGAGSNEQFF,TGCGCCAGCAGCTCCCAGGGCGCGGGGAGCAATGAGCAGTTCTTC
TRBV3-1/TRBV3-2,TRBJ2-7,TRBD2,.,CASSRAGTSGRNEQYF,TGTGCCAGCAGCCGCGCCGGGACTAGCGGGAGGAACGAGCAGTACTTC
TRBV12-3/TRBV12-4,TRBJ1-6,.,.,CASSQIYNSPLHF,TGTGCCAGCAGTCAGATCTATAATTCACCCCTCCACTTT
TRBV19,TRBJ2-5,.,.,CASQVGGQETQYF,TGTGCCAGCCAAGTCGGCGGTCAAGAGACCCAGTACTTC
TRBV4-1,TRBJ2-1,.,.,CASSPDLNEQFF,TGCGCCAGCAGTCCGGACTTGAATGAGCAGTTCTTC
TRBV3-1/TRBV3-2,TRBJ1-1,.,.,CASRADDMNTEAFF,TGTGCCAGCAGGGCAGACGACATGAACACTGAAGCTTTCTTT
TRBV7-8,TRBJ1-2,.,.,CASSAAGTPERVGYTF,TGTGCCAGCAGCGCGGCCGGGACTCCGGAAAGAGTTGGCTACACCTTC
TRBV10-3,TRBJ1-4,.,once,CAIRDGSTNEKLFF,TGTGCCATCAGGGACGGGAGCACTAATGAAAAACTGTTTTTT
TRBV28,TRBJ1-1,TRBD1,.,CASNFDRGAAFF,TGTGCCAGCAATTTCGACAGGGGTGCAGCTTTCTTT
TRBV10-3,TRBJ1-1,TRBD1,.,CAISVRDRGTEAFF,TGTGCCATCAGTGTACGGGACAGGGGCACTGAAGCTTTCTTT
TRBV5-8,TRBJ2-1,.,.,CASSLGQNYNEQFF,TGTGCCAGCAGCTTGGGACAGAACTACAATGAGCAGTTCTTC
TRBV28,TRBJ1-1,.,.,CASSLSGTEAFF,TGTGCCAGCAGTTTATCGGGCACTGAAGCTTTCTTT
TRBV10-3,TRBJ2-2,.,.,CAISPGAGELFF,TGTGCCATCAGTCCGGGGGCCGGGGAGCTGTTTTTT
TRBV19,TRBJ2-3,.,.,CASSIPFRASPGHGDTQYF,TGTGCCAGTAGTATCCCATTCCGGGCCTCCCCTGGACACGGAGATACGCAGTATTTT
TRBV5-6,TRBJ2-7,TRBD2,.,CASSFVSGGYEQYF,TGTGCCAGCAGCTTCGTTAGCGGGGGCTACGAGCAGTACTTC
TRBV6-6,TRBJ2-1,.,once,CASSYSFPGWNEQFF,TGTGCCAGCAGTTACTCTTTCCCGGGGTGGAATGAGCAGTTCTTC
TRBV5-1,TRBJ2-5,TRBD2,.,CASSSGTSRIETQYF,TGCGCCAGCAGCTCGGGGACTAGTCGGATCGAGACCCAGTACTTC
TRBV5-4,TRBJ2-5,TRBD2,.,CASSRTSGRAVETQYF,TGTGCCAGCAGCCGGACTAGCGGGAGGGCCGTAGAGACCCAGTACTTC
TRBV14,TRBJ1-3,.,few,CASSQDTLGNTIYF,TGTGCCAGCAGCCAAGATACGCTAGGAAACACCATATATTTT
TRBV19,TRBJ1-1,.,.,CASTETHTGNTEAFF,TGTGCCAGTACAGAAACTCATACGGGGAACACTGAAGCTTTCTTT
TRBV3-1/TRBV3-2,TRBJ2-5,.,.,CASSQDPVFGETQYF,TGTGCCAGCAGCCAAGATCCCGTATTCGGGGAGACCCAGTACTTC
TRBV19,TRBJ2-5,TRBD2,.,CASSILTSGRETQYF,TGTGCCAGTAGTATCTTGACTAGCGGAAGGGAGACCCAGTACTTC